One sample yielded the 7 T cell receptor beta chains listed below, sequenced in a study of blood T cell repertoires in COVID-19. This table comes from immunoSEQ multiplex PCR, and its TCRdb copy is limited to in-frame clones, with some not included. Of approximately 300,000 clones in the sample, 85% were seen once. Sequenced: PBMCs or T cells enriched from blood (not recorded which). These receptors originate from a woman aged 25 to 39 who had been exposed to COVID-19.

V is TRBV11-2 and J is TRBJ1-1; D possibly corresponds to TRBD1 (6 bases). V lost 3 bases, J lost 3 bases, and 11 bases lay in between. This CDR3 comprises 14 residues. Germline V gene lookup returns CDR1 SGHAT and CDR2 FQNNGV. The CDR3 DNA sequence: TGTGCCAGCAGCTTTGCCGAGGGGGACACTGAAGCTTTCTTT. It is translated as CASSFAEGDTEAFF.

The chain uses TRBV6-1 and TRBJ1-1; D gene uncertain. Trimming stripped 1 base from V and 11 bases from J, with 14 bases between. Germline V lookup: CDR1 MNHNS, CDR2 SASEGT. This CDR3 spans 13 amino acids. The CDR3 here is CASSEGVLTGAFF. CDR3 bases: TGTGCCAGCAGTGAAGGCGTTCTCACCGGGGCTTTCTTT.

The chain has TRBV6-5 and TRBJ2-1; D is perhaps TRBD2 (5 bases). V was shortened by 3 bases and J by 6 bases, with 12 bases between the two germline ends. The CDR3 contains 14 residues. Looked up from germline, CDR1 is MNHEY and CDR2 is SVGAGI. CDR3 amino acids: CASSYSEFGNEQFF. In nucleotides, the CDR3 is TGTGCCAGCAGTTATAGCGAGTTTGGCAATGAGCAGTTCTTC.

With regard to this clone: At one boundary the junction diverges from the germline segment, which might be a read error. The chain joins TRBV7-3 to TRBJ1-2; 7 bases fit TRBD1. CDR1 and CDR2 (germline): SGHTA, FQGTGA. The CDR3 has 11 amino acids. Here the CDR3 DNA reads TGTGCCAGCAGCTTTATCGACAGGGTGGCCTTC. It is translated as CASSFIDRVAF. Together with reference TRBV7-3 and TRBJ1-2, the CDR3 gives the full variable domain: GAGVSQTPSNKVTEKGKYVELRCDPISGHTALYWYRQSLGQGPEFLIYFQGTGAADDSGLPNDRFFAVRPEGSVSTLKIQRTERGDSAVYLCASSFIDRVAFGSGTRLTVV.

This clone was recorded only once. This chain connects TRBV7-3 to TRBJ2-7; 12 nucleotides align to TRBD2. The CDR3 runs to 15 residues. V lost 5 bases, J lost 6 bases, and 8 bases stayed unmatched. CDR1 and CDR2 from the germline V gene are SGHTA and FQGTGA. CDR3 coding DNA: TGTGCCAGCAGCACGAGGACTAGCGGGGAAGCCGAGCAGTACTTC. Its protein product is CASSTRTSGEAEQYF.

The chain employs TRBV6-1 and TRBJ2-5, with D perhaps matching TRBD2 (5 bases). The V end was cut by 2 bases, the J end by 5 bases, with 15 bases between. Germline V CDR1 and CDR2: MNHNS, SASEGT. CDR3 length: 15 amino acids. The CDR3 loop reads CASSEKRVVSETQYF. For the CDR3, the DNA is TGTGCCAGCAGTGAAAAGAGGGTGGTATCGGAGACCCAGTACTTC.

The genes are TRBV11-2 and TRBJ1-6, with TRBD1 matching 12 bases. The CDR3 has 16 residues. After removal of 5 bases from V and 10 bases from J, the junction contained 9 bases not matched to a gene. Per germline, CDR1 SGHAT and CDR2 FQNNGV. The CDR3, as DNA: TGTGCCAGCAGCCCCTCCGGGACAGGGGGCCGGTCACCCCTCCACTTT. Translating gives CASSPSGTGGRSPLHF.